A single sample gave rise to the 32 T cell receptor beta chains below, sequenced in a study of T cells in Graves' hyperthyroidism and ophthalmopathy. Amplification yielded TCR beta CDR3 regions, with RNA transcripts as the source. The study used the HTBI primer set for a first-round RT-PCR of the TCR CDR3. TCRdb passed the multiplex PCR reads through MiXCR, listing each CDR3 protein once. The profile shows around 700,000 distinct CDR3 sequences, about 19% of them singletons. Source material: blood. Receptor source: a woman aged 50 to 60 with Graves' hyperthyroidism that later progressed to Graves' ophthalmopathy.

This clonotype was counted many times. The rearrangement joins TRBV7-9 to TRBJ1-4, with D possibly matching TRBD1 (5 bases). V lost 2 bases to trimming and J lost 8 bases, with 12 bases between them. Germline CDR1 reads SEHNR; CDR2 reads FQNEAQ (reference sequence). The CDR3 runs 14 residues. CDR3 nucleotide sequence: TGTGCCAGCAGCTTAAGGCAGGGAGGCGAAAAACTGTTTTTT. Encoded protein: CASSLRQGGEKLFF.

This clonotype was observed many times. V gene TRBV6-1 combines with J gene TRBJ2-1; no firm D call. The CDR3 sequence is 12 residues long. Germline values: CDR1 MNHNS, CDR2 SASEGT. Trimming left V 4 bases short and J 3 bases short, with 4 bases between. CDR3 region: CASSGYYNEQFF. In nucleotides, the CDR3 is TGTGCCAGCAGTGGCTACTACAATGAGCAGTTCTTC.

This clonotype was detected many times. One junction end does not reproduce the germline sequence, and a read error may be involved. The chain uses TRBV12-3 or TRBV12-4 and TRBJ1-2, with 8 positions matching TRBD1. The CDR3 contains 14 residues. CDR3 amino acids: CASSLDRGIYGYTF. The CDR3, as DNA: TGTGCCAGCAGCTTAGACAGGGGAATCTATGGCTACACCTTC.

This clonotype was observed a handful of times. V and J are TRBV2 and TRBJ2-2, with 7 bases identical to TRBD1. Looked up from germline, CDR1 is SNHLY and CDR2 is FYNNEI. V was pared by 6 bases and J by 0 bases, with 4 bases of the junction left unmatched. This CDR3 has 15 residues. In DNA, the CDR3 is TGTGCCAGCAGGACAGGGCTTACGAACACCGGGGAGCTGTTTTTT. Protein product: CASRTGLTNTGELFF.

This clonotype was seen a handful of times. The chain carries TRBV9 and TRBJ2-6; D is perhaps TRBD2 (5 bases). V lost 0 bases and J 0 bases, leaving 13 bases between the germline ends. The CDR3 totals 18 residues. The germline V gene has CDR1 SGDLS and CDR2 YYNGEE. The DNA for the CDR3 is TGTGCCAGCAGCGTAGATCCTAGCAGAGACTCTGGGGCCAACGTCCTGACTTTC. Translating it yields CASSVDPSRDSGANVLTF.

This clonotype occurred many times. The chain is built from TRBV7-8 and TRBJ1-1; the D is unclear. V gave up 0 bases and J gave up 5 bases, with 10 bases separating them. CDR3 size: 14 residues. Germline CDR1 is SGHVS and CDR2 is FQNEAQ. This CDR3 reads CASSLAYLLTEAFF. The CDR3 DNA is TGTGCCAGCAGCTTAGCATACTTGTTGACTGAAGCTTTCTTT.

This clonotype was seen ten or more times. The CDR3 sequence is CASSPKIGSDTEAFF. CDR3 coding DNA: TGTGCCAGCTCACCAAAGATAGGGTCGGACACTGAAGCTTTCTTT. This rearrangement joins TRBV18 to TRBJ1-1; D unresolved. Looked up from germline, CDR1 is KGHSH and CDR2 is LQKENI. The CDR3 length is 15 residues. Trimming cost V 2 bases and J 3 bases, with 13 bases left between them.

In its sample, this clonotype was seen many times. CDR3 sequence: CSGKLQSTEAFF. The CDR3 bases are TGCAGCGGTAAACTTCAGAGCACTGAAGCTTTCTTT. The chain joins TRBV29-1 to TRBJ1-1; no clear D. The CDR3 has 12 amino acids. The germline gives CDR1 SQVTM, CDR2 ANQGSEA. Trimming stripped 7 bases from V and 4 bases from J, with 13 bases between.

This chain joins TRBV7-9 and TRBJ2-3; TRBD2 matches at 9 bases. This CDR3 region has 15 residues. Germline CDR1 SEHNR, CDR2 FQNEAQ (reference sequence). V trimming: 3 bases; J trimming: 4 bases; junction bases outside the gene matches: 5. The CDR3 loop is CASSLASGDADTQYF. CDR3 bases: TGTGCCAGCAGCTTGGCTAGCGGGGACGCAGATACGCAGTATTTT. Supplemented by reference TRBV7-9 and TRBJ2-3, the full variable domain reads DTGVSQNPRHKITKRGQNVTFRCDPISEHNRLYWYRQTLGQGPEFLTYFQNEAQLEKSRLLSDRFSAERPKGSFSTLEIQRTEQGDSAMYLCASSLASGDADTQYFGPGTRLTVL.

The sample holds a few counts of this clonotype. V and J are TRBV12-5 and TRBJ1-3; possibly TRBD1 for D (6 bases). Germline lookup yields CDR1 LGHNT and CDR2 FRNRAP. The CDR3 length is 16 residues. Trimming removed 0 bases from V and 4 bases from J, with 13 bases in between. CDR3 DNA sequence: TGTGCTAGTGGTTTGGTATACAGGGATGGAGGAAACACCATATATTTT. Translated: CASGLVYRDGGNTIYF.

At least ten counts were recorded for this clonotype. The CDR3 spells CASSQEGQAGATNEKLFF. For the CDR3, the DNA is TGTGCCAGCAGCCAAGAGGGACAGGCGGGAGCAACTAATGAAAAACTGTTTTTT. The V gene is TRBV3-1, the J gene TRBJ1-4; 8 bases align to TRBD1. V shed 0 bases, J shed 0 bases, and the junction held 6 bases outside the gene matches. Per germline, CDR1 LGHDT and CDR2 YNNKEL (reference sequence). The CDR3 runs 18 residues.

The chain is built from TRBV28 and TRBJ2-1, with D uncertain. The CDR3 totals 14 residues. V was clipped by 4 bases and J by 7 bases, with 14 bases between them. Looked up from germline, CDR1 is MDHEN and CDR2 is SYDVKM. The CDR3 region is CASSYPRDRNEQFF. In nucleotides, the CDR3 is TGTGCCAGCAGTTATCCCCGAGACCGGAATGAGCAGTTCTTC. The complete variable domain, with remaining parts taken from reference TRBV28 and TRBJ2-1, reads DVKVTQSSRYLVKRTGEKVFLECVQDMDHENMFWYRQDPGLGLRLIYFSYDVKMKEKGDIPEGYSVSREKKERFSLILESASTNQTSMYLCASSYPRDRNEQFFGPGTRLTVL.

The sample holds a few counts of this clonotype. Mismatch with germline at one junction end may stem from a read error. The V call is TRBV11-2, the J call TRBJ2-7; 9 bases agree with TRBD1. Looked up from germline, CDR1 is SGHAT and CDR2 is FQNNGV. This CDR3 comprises 19 residues. The CDR3 protein is CASSQDWSGTGIITYEQYF. The CDR3 DNA reads TGCGCCAGCAGCCAGGACTGGTCCGGGACAGGGATTATTACCTACGAGCAGTACTTC. The full variable domain, rest sourced from reference TRBV11-2 and TRBJ2-7, is EAGVAQSPRYKIIEKRQSVAFWCNPISGHATLYWYQQILGQGPKLLIQFQNNGVVDDSQLPKDRFSAERLKGVDSTLKIQPAKLEDSAVYLCASSQDWSGTGIITYEQYFGPGTRLTVT.

The sample holds many counts of this clonotype. The chain's CDR3 is CSARRAALGGSTEAFF. DNA for the CDR3: TGCAGTGCTAGGCGAGCCGCTCTCGGCGGGAGCACTGAAGCTTTCTTT. The chain uses TRBV20-1 and TRBJ1-1; unclear D gene. The CDR3 has 16 amino acids. Trimming cost V 3 bases and J 4 bases, with 21 bases left between them. The germline V gene has CDR1 DFQATT and CDR2 SNEGSKA (reference sequence).

This clonotype was recorded a few times. The chain employs TRBV2 and TRBJ2-1; maybe TRBD1 (6 bases). This CDR3 is built from 15 residues. From germline, CDR1 is SNHLY and CDR2 FYNNEI. CDR3 residues: CAIRGLPLGTHEQFF. The CDR3 nucleotides read TGTGCTATCAGGGGCCTGCCCCTGGGGACCCATGAGCAGTTCTTC.

As to this clonotype: One junction end does not reproduce the germline sequence, and a read error may be involved. J is TRBJ2-5 and V is TRBV28; D is unresolved. Germline CDR1 and CDR2: MDHEN and SYDVKM. The CDR3 extends over 14 amino acids. In nucleotides, the CDR3 is TGTGCCAACAGTTACCTTCCCGGACGGGAGACCCAGTACTTC. Translation gives CANSYLPGRETQYF.

DNA of the CDR3: TGTGCCAGCAGTCCGAGTTGGTCCACGACTAATGAAAAACTGTTTTTT. Amino acid sequence: CASSPSWSTTNEKLFF. J is TRBJ1-4 and V is TRBV27; D is undetermined. Germline V gene lookup returns CDR1 MNHEY and CDR2 SMNVEV (reference sequence). The V end lost 5 bases, the J end lost 2 bases, and 15 bases lay between the germline ends. The CDR3 totals 16 residues.

This clonotype was detected many times. V usage is TRBV7-6 and J usage is TRBJ2-7; D is possibly TRBD2 (6 bases). The CDR3 spans 14 residues. V was cut by 5 bases and J by 3 bases, with 14 bases left in between. CDR1 is SGHVS, CDR2 FNYEAQ, per germline. CDR3 sequence reads: CASSEPGTGYEQYF. The CDR3 DNA reads TGTGCCAGCAGCGAACCCGGGACTGGCTACGAGCAGTACTTC.

The gene calls are TRBV27 and TRBJ1-1, with TRBD1 matching 8 bases. The CDR3 is 15 residues long. Germline V gene lookup returns CDR1 MNHEY and CDR2 SMNVEV (reference sequence). Trimming removed 6 bases from V and 0 bases from J; junction bases left unmatched: 6. DNA of the CDR3: TGTGCCAGCAGAGACAGGGGTGGGATGAACACTGAAGCTTTCTTT. This codes for CASRDRGGMNTEAFF.

This clonotype was detected ten times or more. J is TRBJ2-1 and V is TRBV7-2, with D possibly matching TRBD2 (6 bases). CDR1 is SGHTA, CDR2 FQGNSA, per germline. The length of the CDR3 is 16 residues. Trimming cost V 2 bases and J 4 bases, with 15 bases left between them. The CDR3 region is CASSLRVLAGYNEQFF. CDR3 DNA sequence: TGTGCCAGCAGCTTAAGGGTGCTTGCGGGGTACAATGAGCAGTTCTTC.

This clonotype was observed many times. CDR3 nucleotide sequence: TGTGCCAGCAGTCAATTAGGAGGGACAGGGGGAGGCAATGAGCAGTTCTTC. Amino acids: CASSQLGGTGGGNEQFF. V and J are TRBV3-1 and TRBJ2-1, with 11 bases matching TRBD1. CDR3 length equals 17 residues. The V segment lost 6 bases and the J segment 6 bases; nucleotides outside the gene matches: 13. The germline V gene encodes CDR1 LGHDT and CDR2 YNNKEL (reference sequence).

This clonotype showed up many times. The chain carries TRBV6-1 and TRBJ2-3, with 8 bases fitting TRBD2. CDR1 and CDR2 (germline): MNHNS, SASEGT. The ends lost 1 base at V and 2 bases at J; junction bases unmatched: 14. The CDR3 covers 19 residues. The CDR3 protein is CASSEGGPWASGHTDTQYF. The CDR3 nucleotides read TGTGCCAGCAGTGAAGGGGGCCCCTGGGCTAGCGGGCACACAGATACGCAGTATTTT.

This chain uses TRBV18 with TRBJ1-3; D is unresolved. This CDR3 comprises 15 residues. Germline lookup yields CDR1 KGHSH and CDR2 LQKENI. V gave up 3 bases and J gave up 2 bases, with 11 bases separating them. DNA of the CDR3: TGTGCCAGCTCACCCGGTCTTTCGCCTGGAAACACCATATATTTT. Its translation: CASSPGLSPGNTIYF.

This clonotype was seen ten or more times. This rearrangement joins TRBV2 to TRBJ1-5, with D tentatively TRBD1 (5 bases). V lost 3 bases and J 0 bases, leaving 9 bases between the germline ends. The germline CDR1 and CDR2 sequences are SNHLY and FYNNEI. The CDR3 consists of 15 residues. Here the CDR3 reads CASSDGGDSNQPQHF. The CDR3 DNA is TGTGCCAGCAGTGACGGGGGGGATAGCAATCAGCCCCAGCATTTT.

This clonotype was counted many times. The CDR3, as DNA: TGTGCCAGCTCACCTTCTACAGGGTACACTGAAGCTTTCTTT. Translating gives CASSPSTGYTEAFF. This chain joins TRBV18 and TRBJ1-1; weak D call: TRBD1 (6 bases). The CDR3 totals 14 residues. Trimming pared 3 bases from V and 3 bases from J, leaving 11 bases between. The germline gives CDR1 KGHSH, CDR2 LQKENI.

This chain links TRBV9 with TRBJ2-1; 14 bases agree with TRBD2. The junction had 5 bases not matched to a gene; V was cut back by 3 bases and J by 3 bases. Germline V gives CDR1 SGDLS, CDR2 YYNGEE. The CDR3 is 17 amino acids. The CDR3 bases are TGTGCCAGCAGCGCCCGACTAGCGGGGGGGCGCTACAATGAGCAGTTCTTC. Amino acids: CASSARLAGGRYNEQFF.

In its sample, this clonotype was seen a few times. The V and J genes are TRBV6-1 and TRBJ1-3, with D maybe TRBD1 (6 bases). This CDR3 spans 16 amino acids. Trimming took off 3 bases at V and 2 bases at J, with 14 bases between the two ends. From germline, CDR1 is MNHNS and CDR2 SASEGT. The CDR3 sequence is CASSDSGGGPGNTIYF. The CDR3 coding sequence is TGTGCCAGCAGTGACAGCGGGGGCGGTCCTGGAAACACCATATATTTT.

As DNA, the CDR3 is TGTGCCAGTAGTATAACCTTATATAGCAATCAGCCCCAGCATTTT. Its translation is CASSITLYSNQPQHF. The chain combines TRBV19 with TRBJ1-5; D is unclear. Germline-derived CDR1 and CDR2 are LNHDA and SQIVND (reference sequence). The ends were cut back, 2 bases at V and 0 bases at J, with 8 bases in the middle. The CDR3 spans 15 residues.

The chain employs TRBV3-1 and TRBJ2-2; 8 positions agree with TRBD1. V lost 3 bases and J lost 5; bases outside the gene matches: 8. Germline values: CDR1 LGHDT, CDR2 YNNKEL (reference sequence). CDR3 length: 16 residues. The CDR3: CASSQQTGVRTGELFF. The CDR3 DNA follows: TGTGCCAGCAGCCAGCAGACAGGGGTCCGTACCGGGGAGCTGTTTTTT.

Points on this clonotype: A much larger clone differs by one base, so this may be a read error. The chain employs TRBV11-3 and TRBJ2-5; the match to TRBD1 covers 7 bases. Unmatched junction bases numbered 14, after V lost 5 bases and J lost 2 bases. This CDR3 has 17 residues. CDR1 is SGHNT, CDR2 YENEEA, per germline. CDR3 in amino acids: CASSLHQNRGRQETQYF. The CDR3 bases are TGTGCCAGCAGCCTCCACCAAAACAGGGGTAGGCAAGAGACCCAGTACTTC.

The chain is built from TRBV5-1 and TRBJ1-4; TRBD1 matches 10 bases. This CDR3 comprises 14 residues. Germline-derived CDR1 and CDR2 are SGHRS and YFSETQ. Trimming removed 4 bases from V and 8 bases from J; junction bases left unmatched: 5. The CDR3: CASSRQGAQEKLFF. CDR3 coding DNA: TGCGCCAGCAGCCGACAGGGGGCGCAGGAAAAACTGTTTTTT.

The V and J genes are TRBV11-3 and TRBJ2-1, with a weak D call TRBD2 (6 bases). This CDR3 is built from 16 residues. Per the germline V gene, CDR1 is SGHNT and CDR2 is YENEEA. V was trimmed by 3 bases and J by 0 bases, leaving 12 bases between them. DNA of the CDR3: TGTGCCAGCAGCTTGAGCGGGCTGAGCTCCTACAATGAGCAGTTCTTC. It is translated as CASSLSGLSSYNEQFF.